This T cell receptor (beta chain) was identified in a study of blood T cell repertoires in COVID-19. Assay: immunoSEQ multiplex PCR; the TCRdb copy retains only in-frame clones and omits some. The profile shows 200,000 to 250,000 clones, about 85% of them singletons. V lost 4 bases, J lost 7 bases, and 8 bases stayed unmatched. In germline, CDR1 is SGHDT, CDR2 YYEEEE. The length of the CDR3 is 15 residues. The chain links TRBV5-6 to TRBJ2-1; TRBD1 agrees at 10 bases. Sequencing was carried out using peripheral blood. This TCR was sampled from a woman older than 75 with active or convalescent COVID-19. This chain's CDR3 is CASSRRTGGWNEQFF. The DNA for the CDR3 is TGTGCCAGCAGCCGCCGGACAGGGGGTTGGAATGAGCAGTTCTTC.